The 14 T cell receptor beta chains reported below all come from one sample, sequenced in a study of T cells after yellow fever vaccination. TCRdb reprocessed the 5' RACE reads via MiXCR and lists one record per CDR3 protein. The profile covers 500,000 to 650,000 distinct CDR3 sequences, with approximately 13% appearing a single time and about 15% taken by the ten largest. The specimen was PBMCs, collected on the day of the yellow fever booster vaccination. Receptor source: a man younger than 45 who received the YFV17D yellow fever vaccine.

In its sample, this clonotype was seen many times. The chain employs TRBV9 and TRBJ2-3; D remains unclear. Germline V gene data show CDR1 as SGDLS and CDR2 as YYNGEE. The length of the CDR3 is 15 residues. V was trimmed by 0 bases and J by 5 bases, leaving 13 bases between them. The CDR3 coding sequence is TGTGCCAGCAGCGTAGGAACAGCCCTTGGAGATACGCAGTATTTT. As protein: CASSVGTALGDTQYF.

This clonotype was found a few times. The rearrangement joins TRBV19 to TRBJ2-7, with a tentative D call TRBD1 (7 bases). Deletions cut 5 bases from V and 8 bases from J, with 19 bases between. CDR1 LNHDA and CDR2 SQIVND come from the germline V gene (reference sequence). There are 14 residues in the CDR3. The CDR3: CASSAGQNLRKQYF. The CDR3 nucleotides are TGTGCCAGTAGTGCGGGACAGAACCTACGAAAGCAGTACTTC. The full variable domain, its missing parts supplied by reference TRBV19 and TRBJ2-7, is DGGITQSPKYLFRKEGQNVTLSCEQNLNHDAMYWYRQDPGQGLRLIYYSQIVNDFQKGDIAEGYSVSREKKESFPLTVTSAQKNPTAFYLCASSAGQNLRKQYFGPGTRLTVT.

The V call is TRBV19, the J call TRBJ2-7, with no clear D. The V end was cut by 5 bases, the J end by 2 bases, with 19 bases between. The length of the CDR3 is 16 residues. Germline V gives CDR1 LNHDA, CDR2 SQIVND (reference sequence). CDR3 region: CASSSPRSGIAYEQYF. The CDR3 DNA sequence: TGTGCCAGTAGTTCCCCTCGGTCAGGCATAGCCTACGAGCAGTACTTC.

The rearrangement links TRBV7-9 to TRBJ2-1, with D unresolved. This CDR3 comprises 16 residues. From germline, CDR1 is SEHNR and CDR2 FQNEAQ (reference sequence). The germline V and J ends were trimmed by 4 bases and 5 bases, with 18 bases remaining between them. For the CDR3, the DNA is TGTGCCAGCAGCTATTTCCTAGGCCCAGACGACAATGAGCAGTTCTTC. Protein: CASSYFLGPDDNEQFF.

The V call is TRBV11-2, the J call TRBJ2-3, with 11 bases fitting TRBD2. CDR1 and CDR2 (germline): SGHAT, FQNNGV. The CDR3 extends over 19 amino acids. Losses at the gene ends were 2 bases for V and 6 bases for J; bases not matched to a gene: 16. The CDR3 spells CASSLPLGVAGGELDTQYF. The CDR3 coding sequence is TGTGCCAGCAGCTTACCCCTGGGGGTAGCGGGAGGGGAATTGGATACGCAGTATTTT.

The chain is built from TRBV5-1 and TRBJ2-1; tentatively, D is TRBD2 (6 bases). The V gene lost 3 bases and the J gene lost 7 bases, with 11 bases spanning the gap. CDR1 and CDR2 (germline): SGHRS, YFSETQ. The CDR3 consists of 13 residues. CDR3: CASSSDGGNEQFF. As DNA, the CDR3 is TGCGCCAGCAGCTCGGACGGAGGGAATGAGCAGTTCTTC.

The chain combines TRBV7-9 with TRBJ2-1; D not resolved. CDR1 SEHNR and CDR2 FQNEAQ come from the germline V gene (reference sequence). The ends were cut back, 3 bases at V and 8 bases at J, with 8 bases in the middle. There are 12 residues in the CDR3. CDR3 in amino acids: CASSLSGYEQFF. The DNA for the CDR3 is TGTGCCAGCAGCTTGTCTGGATATGAGCAGTTCTTC.

The CDR3 nucleotides read TGCGCCAGCAGCTTGATCCTAGCGGGACCCCAAGAGACCCAGTACTTC. The encoded protein is CASSLILAGPQETQYF. The genes are TRBV5-1 and TRBJ2-5, with TRBD2 matching over 9 bases. From germline, CDR1 is SGHRS and CDR2 YFSETQ. Trimming took 1 base from V and 1 from J; bases not matched to a gene: 5. The CDR3 covers 16 residues.

V gene TRBV2 combines with J gene TRBJ2-5; TRBD1 is a possible D gene (6 bases). The CDR3 runs 15 residues. The V end lost 6 bases, the J end lost 4 bases, and 18 bases lay between the germline ends. CDR1 is SNHLY, CDR2 FYNNEI, per germline. The CDR3 protein is CASRAGVIAGETQYF. As DNA, the CDR3 is TGTGCCAGCAGAGCAGGGGTCATCGCTGGAGAGACCCAGTACTTC.

This clonotype was detected only once. As DNA, the CDR3 is TGTGCCAGCAGCCCCTCCCTGACAGGTGGGGAGACCCAGTACTTC. Translation: CASSPSLTGGETQYF. This chain links TRBV7-2 with TRBJ2-5; TRBD1 is a possible D gene (6 bases). V lost 5 bases and J lost 5, with 18 bases in between. Germline-derived CDR1 and CDR2 are SGHTA and FQGNSA. The CDR3 contains 15 residues.

This clonotype was seen only a few times. CDR3 region: CASSQDLGGAETQYF. The CDR3 region has the DNA TGCGCCAGCAGCCAGGACCTGGGAGGTGCAGAGACCCAGTACTTC. This chain connects TRBV4-3 to TRBJ2-5, with D perhaps matching TRBD2 (6 bases). This CDR3 is 15 amino acids long. V lost 3 bases, J lost 4 bases, and 15 bases lay in between. Germline V gene lookup returns CDR1 LGHNA and CDR2 YSLEER.

This clonotype was recorded a few times. V is TRBV7-9 and J is TRBJ2-7; D is uncertain. The CDR3 is 14 amino acids. With 1 base removed from V and 2 bases from J, the gap between germline ends came to 9 bases. CDR1 SEHNR and CDR2 FQNEAQ come from the germline V gene (reference sequence). Here the CDR3 DNA reads TGTGCCAGCAGCTTAGATTCGCCCCCCTACGAGCAGTACTTC. It is translated as CASSLDSPPYEQYF.

The CDR3 DNA sequence: TGTGCCACCAGCAGAGAGCCGGGACAGGGGGGGAGGAAGACCTTC. Translation: CATSREPGQGGRKTF. The chain joins TRBV15 to TRBJ1-2, with 11 bases fitting TRBD1. The ends lost 0 bases at V and 14 bases at J; junction bases unmatched: 11. This CDR3 has 15 amino acids. Germline assignment: CDR1 LNHNV and CDR2 YYDKDF (reference sequence).

This clonotype was counted a few times. The V and J genes are TRBV27 and TRBJ2-2; TRBD1 matches at 7 bases. V trimming: 7 bases; J trimming: 5 bases; junction bases outside the gene matches: 10. Germline V CDR1 and CDR2: MNHEY, SMNVEV (reference sequence). The CDR3 covers 15 residues. CDR3 sequence: CASNPQGSGTGELFF. In DNA, the CDR3 is TGTGCCAGCAACCCACAGGGGAGTGGTACCGGGGAGCTGTTTTTT.